This record covers a single T cell receptor (beta chain). The data were obtained in a study of blood T cell repertoires in COVID-19. On the study more broadly: Sites across the United States, Italy and Spain contributed samples from acute and convalescent COVID-19. Sample material is recorded as cDNA or gDNA derived from T cells, B-cell-depleted T cells, or PBMCs.

Each recovered donor of Cohort 3 presented with two negative PCRs, clearance, or symptom resolution. CDR3 length: 16 residues. Germline lookup yields CDR1 SGHVS and CDR2 FQNEAQ. With 0 bases clipped from V and 5 bases from J, the junction kept 5 bases outside the gene matches. Here immunoSEQ multiplex PCR was the method, and the copy in TCRdb shows in-frame clones only, minus some. Of around 300,000 clones in the sample, 89% were seen once. V usage is TRBV7-8 and J usage is TRBJ2-5; 11 nucleotides line up with TRBD2. The sequence derives from a woman aged 60 to 75 who had recovered from COVID-19. Sequencing was done on a sample of PBMCs or T cells enriched from blood (not recorded which). This CDR3 is CASSLALAGVGETQYF. The DNA for the CDR3 is TGTGCCAGCAGCTTAGCACTAGCGGGAGTGGGGGAGACCCAGTACTTC.